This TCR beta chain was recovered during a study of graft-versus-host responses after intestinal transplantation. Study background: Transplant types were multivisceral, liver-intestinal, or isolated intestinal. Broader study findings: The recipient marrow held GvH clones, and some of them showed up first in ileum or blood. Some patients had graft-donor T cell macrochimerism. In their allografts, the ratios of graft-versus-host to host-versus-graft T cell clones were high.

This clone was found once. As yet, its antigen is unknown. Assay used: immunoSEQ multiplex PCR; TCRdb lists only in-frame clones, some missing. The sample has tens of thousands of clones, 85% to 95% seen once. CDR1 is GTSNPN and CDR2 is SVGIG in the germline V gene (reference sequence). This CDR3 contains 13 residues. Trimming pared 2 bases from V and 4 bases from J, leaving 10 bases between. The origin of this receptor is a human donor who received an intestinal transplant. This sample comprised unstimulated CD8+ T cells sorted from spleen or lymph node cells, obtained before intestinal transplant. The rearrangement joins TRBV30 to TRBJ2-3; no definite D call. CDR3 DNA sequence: TGTGCCTGGAGTTCCTGGCCCGCAGATACGCAGTATTTT. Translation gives CAWSSWPADTQYF.